This paragraph reports one TCR beta chain. The specificity of this receptor is unknown. No base quality values were provided; no much bigger clone lies one nucleotide off. TCRbeta CDR3 regions were amplified from genomic DNA using the immunoSEQ Assay, a bias-controlled multiplex PCR. In the paper's pipeline: The number of nucleated cells in each sample was estimated by amplification of reference gene primers within the assay. To quantify the absolute abundance of each unique TCRbeta CDR3 rearrangement, sequence reads were collapsed and filtered. Productive Simpson clonality was computed per sample as the square root of Simpson's diversity index over productive rearrangements. In its TCRdb copy, this immuneACCESS table keeps in-frame sequences only and misses some clones. Where compared with another copy, unresolved V genes explain less than half of these, and the others have no known cause. V, J and clone size derive from that table, while D and trimming were established from the DNA sequence. This sample has roughly 230,000 clones in its table, and 70% to 90% of those were observed once. The biggest ten clones account for approximately 5.1% of the sample.

In Seattle, one collaborating source enrolled patients while the infection was active and tracked those patients longitudinally over the course of disease. Each collaborating institution followed its own protocols to collect whole blood in K2EDTA tubes. For TCRbeta analysis, collaborators shipped samples as frozen whole blood, isolated PBMCs, or DNA extracted from either of those sample types. The CDR3, from cysteine to phenylalanine, totals 14 residues. The sequence is cut down to CDR3 DNA, 42 bases in frame from base 1. Per the germline V gene, SNHLY is the CDR1 and FYNNEI is the CDR2. V is trimmed back by 4 bases and J by 6 bases, and the junction contains 3 bases that no gene match accounts for. The data belong to a study of blood T cell repertoires in COVID-19 (dated by TCRdb to about 2020). About the study as a whole: Samples covering the acute and convalescent phases of COVID-19 were provided by collaborators in the United States, Italy and Spain. A freely available public database, intended as a resource for researchers studying the immune response to SARS-CoV-2, is where the repertoires were released. A de-identified subject ID, COVID-19 status, age in years and sex were almost always included in the sample metadata. HLA class I and class II types, where available, came from metadata supplied by the sample provider rather than from assay-based typing. The material from the prospective study consisted of cDNA or gDNA derived from T cells, B-cell-depleted T cells, or PBMCs. Samples were obtained from the ongoing ImmuneRACE study (first 160 participants) and from 1,254 subjects provided by 6 global collaborators. Deeply sampled blood TCRbeta repertoires from subjects exposed to, actively infected with, or recovered from COVID-19 were included in the dataset.

Summary of the overall study and its limitations: How much clinical and demographic metadata was included differed by source and by participant, and the metadata was provided uncurated.

This chain joins TRBV2 to TRBJ1-6, and TRBD1 matches 7 of the central bases. This receptor was obtained from a man aged 50 to 60 with COVID-19, enrolled during active disease. The sample taken for sequencing was peripheral blood. The base sequence is TGTGCCAGCAGTGGGACAGGAGGTAATTCACCCCTCCACTTT. Translation gives CASSGTGGNSPLHF. Beyond the CDR3, the reference TRBV2 and TRBJ1-6 genes provide the residues; the full variable domain reads: EPEVTQTPSHQVTQMGQEVILRCVPISNHLYFYWYRQILGQKVEFLVSFYNNEISEKSEIFDDQFSVERPDGSNFTLKIRSTKLEDSAMYFCASSGTGGNSPLHFGNGTRLTVT.